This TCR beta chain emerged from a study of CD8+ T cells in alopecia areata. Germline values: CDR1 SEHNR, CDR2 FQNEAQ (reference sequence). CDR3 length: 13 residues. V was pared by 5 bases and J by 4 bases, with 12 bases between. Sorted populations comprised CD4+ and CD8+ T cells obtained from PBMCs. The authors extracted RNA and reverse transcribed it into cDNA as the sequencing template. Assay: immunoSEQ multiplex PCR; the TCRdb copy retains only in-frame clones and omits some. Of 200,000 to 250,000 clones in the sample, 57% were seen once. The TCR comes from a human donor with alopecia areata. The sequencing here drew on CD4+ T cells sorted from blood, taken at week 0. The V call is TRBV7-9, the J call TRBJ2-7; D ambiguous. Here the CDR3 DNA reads TGTGCCAGCAGCCCTGACCTTGGGTACGAGCAGTACTTC. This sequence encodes CASSPDLGYEQYF. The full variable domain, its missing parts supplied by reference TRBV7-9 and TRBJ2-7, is DTGVSQNPRHKITKRGQNVTFRCDPISEHNRLYWYRQTLGQGPEFLTYFQNEAQLEKSRLLSDRFSAERPKGSFSTLEIQRTEQGDSAMYLCASSPDLGYEQYFGPGTRLTVT.